The T cell receptor beta chain under discussion was sequenced for a study of human T cells and chemical hapten exposure. At the level of the study: Weekly scalp doses of diphenylcyclopropenone were given to patients during the approximately 25-week study.

This clonotype showed up just a few times. As yet, its antigen is unknown. Via MiXCR, TCRdb re-called the RACE reads, giving one row per CDR3 protein. The sample has some 400,000 distinct CDR3 sequences; around 5.5% are singletons. This CDR3 has 14 residues. CDR1 SGHDN and CDR2 FVKESK come from the germline V gene. V was cut by 0 bases and J by 5 bases, with 10 bases left in between. General study points: Expanded TCRs created a significantly greater count of big CDR3 similarity clusters than controls did. No change in TCRs above 1 in 1000 frequency was produced by DPC sensitization.

Noted time point: pre-sensitization, week 0. The treatment denotes: therapeutic diphenylcyclopropenone sensitization with weekly scalp DPC. Extraction of total RNA was performed on unfractionated whole blood. The receptor was isolated from a woman between 45 and 65 years old with alopecia areata. Some clones in this sample may be carry-over from other donors' samples. The material was whole blood, obtained in connection with sensitization to the hapten diphenylcyclopropenone (DPC). The chain links TRBV14 to TRBJ2-5, with no clear D. The CDR3 bases are TGTGCCAGCAGCCAAGAGTGGCCTCGTGAGACCCAGTACTTC. This translates into CASSQEWPRETQYF.